The 7 T cell receptor beta chains below come from one sample, sequenced in a study of shared clonotypes between healthy human individuals (dated by TCRdb to the early 2020s). Library method: the immunoSEQ multiplex PCR assay. The source is immuneACCESS, and TCRdb retained only in-frame sequences with V and J called. Part of the clones is not carried over; for the studies checked, unresolved V genes explain less than half of this, and the remainder is unexplained. This sample lists over 950,000 clones; about 80% were detected once. The ten most abundant clones make up 0.89% of the sample. What was sequenced was memory CD4+ T cells from PBMCs. Read against the paper, the sample's cell subset or site label means: CD45RA-negative fraction. These receptor sequences come from a man in his late teens or twenties in good health. Some clones in this sample may be carry-over from other donors' samples.

This chain connects TRBV27 to TRBJ2-5, with 11 bases that match TRBD2. Germline CDR1 MNHEY, CDR2 SMNVEV (reference sequence). This CDR3 spans 19 amino acids. Trimming cost V 3 bases and J 5 bases; bases outside gene matches: 17. The CDR3 bases are TGTGCCAGCAGTTTCTCCGTTAGCGGGAGGGAGCGGGGTTGGGAGACCCAGTACTTC. The encoded protein is CASSFSVSGRERGWETQYF.

The genes are TRBV7-3 and TRBJ2-3, with 9 bases matching TRBD2. Germline V gene data show CDR1 as SGHTA and CDR2 as FQGTGA. Unmatched junction bases numbered 12, after V lost 1 base and J lost 4 bases. The CDR3 has 18 residues. In DNA, the CDR3 is TGTGCCAGCAGCTTAATGGGTTGGGGAGCGGGAGGATCAGATACGCAGTATTTT. As protein: CASSLMGWGAGGSDTQYF.

This clone was detected only a few times. The rearrangement links TRBV11-2 to TRBJ1-2; D not certain. The CDR3 loop spans 14 amino acids. CDR1 and CDR2 from the germline V gene are SGHAT and FQNNGV. The V and J ends lost 2 bases and 4 bases respectively, with 11 bases between them. The CDR3 coding sequence is TGTGCCAGCAGCTTATACCTGGGGTCCTATGGCTACACCTTC. Translating it yields CASSLYLGSYGYTF.

This sequence joins TRBV5-1 and TRBJ2-2; D is uncertain. CDR3 length: 16 amino acids. Germline CDR1 is SGHRS and CDR2 is YFSETQ. V was trimmed by 0 bases and J by 0 bases, leaving 9 bases between them. CDR3 region: CASSLVTVANTGELFF. The CDR3 DNA reads TGCGCCAGCAGCTTGGTAACAGTGGCGAACACCGGGGAGCTGTTTTTT.

This rearrangement joins TRBV6-1 to TRBJ1-5; no reliable D call. This CDR3 is 13 amino acids long. Germline loops: CDR1 MNHNS, CDR2 SASEGT. With 4 bases removed from V and 3 bases from J, the gap between germline ends came to 7 bases. CDR3 residues: CASSGGPNQPQHF. The CDR3 DNA is TGTGCCAGCAGTGGAGGGCCCAATCAGCCCCAGCATTTT.

This clone has only a few counts. J is TRBJ2-2 and V is TRBV11-2, with a weak D call TRBD1 (6 bases). The CDR3 is made up of 14 amino acids. The V gene lost 5 bases and the J gene lost 2 bases, with 9 bases spanning the gap. The germline CDR1 and CDR2 sequences are SGHAT and FQNNGV. The CDR3 sequence is CASSPGTNTGELFF. The CDR3 DNA sequence: TGTGCCAGCAGCCCCGGGACAAACACCGGGGAGCTGTTTTTT.

The V and J genes are TRBV29-1 and TRBJ2-3, with 8 bases that match TRBD1. Germline V lookup: CDR1 SQVTM, CDR2 ANQGSEA. V shed 4 bases, J shed 6 bases, and the junction held 9 bases outside the gene matches. The CDR3 has 14 residues. The CDR3: CSVGQGAVGDTQYF. The CDR3 DNA sequence: TGCAGCGTTGGGCAGGGGGCAGTGGGGGATACGCAGTATTTT.